A single sample is the source of the 2 T cell receptor beta chains below, sequenced in a study of glioma-infiltrating T cells. The iRepertoire nested amplicon-rescue multiplex PCR amplified TCR alpha and beta CDR3s from RNA. TCRdb passed the multiplex PCR reads through MiXCR, listing each CDR3 protein once. The profile covers approximately 120,000 distinct CDR3 sequences, with less than 30% appearing a single time and 35% taken by the ten largest. The sample was glioma tissue, nonneoplastic brain tissue, or PBMCs (not recorded which). The receptors were gathered from a human donor with low-grade glioma or glioblastoma, undergoing nonglioma brain surgery, or in good health (not recorded which).

The sample holds many counts of this clonotype. The V gene is TRBV29-1, the J gene TRBJ1-1; D perhaps matches TRBD1 (5 bases). This CDR3 comprises 12 residues. Germline V CDR1 and CDR2: SQVTM, ANQGSEA. V lost 7 bases to trimming and J lost 5 bases, with 14 bases between them. CDR3 protein: CSASTVFTEAFF. The CDR3 nucleotides are TGCAGCGCATCGACAGTTTTTACTGAAGCTTTCTTT. Full variable domain (remainder filled in from reference TRBV29-1 and TRBJ1-1): SAVISQKPSRDICQRGTSLTIQCQVDSQVTMMFWYRQQPGQSLTLIATANQGSEATYESGFVIDKFPISRPNLTFSTLTVSNMSPEDSSIYLCSASTVFTEAFFGQGTRLTVV.

The V gene is TRBV12-3 or TRBV12-4, the J gene TRBJ2-5; 8 bases match TRBD2. Trimming at V came to 6 bases and at J to 5 bases, leaving 2 bases not matched to a gene. This CDR3 region has 12 residues. CDR3 protein: CASRSGGETQYF. CDR3 nucleotides: TGTGCCAGCAGGAGCGGGGGCGAGACCCAGTACTTC.